The following is a TCR beta chain sequence with its context. Its antigen is unidentified. An assay was performed, and its level was deep. In the original analysis: Owing to the provision of junction-only sequences devoid of quality scores by immunoSEQ, filtering differed. The assay was immunoSEQ multiplex PCR, and TCRdb's table has in-frame clones only and misses some. That table supplies the V and J calls and clone size; D and trimming were determined from the DNA. The sample shows about 2.3 million clones, around 92% of them seen only once. This record comes from a study of shared clonotypes between healthy human individuals. Whole-study findings and limits: Only blood underwent sampling, and tissue repertoires likely differ.

The CDR3 has 16 amino acids. Per the germline V gene, CDR1 is SGHRS and CDR2 is YFSETQ. The V segment lost 4 bases and the J segment 5 bases; nucleotides outside the gene matches: 9. Sequenced: naive CD4+ T cells from PBMCs. Subset reported: CD45RA+ positively selected. The chain links TRBV5-1 to TRBJ2-3; 11 nucleotides agree with TRBD2. This TCR came from a man between 18 and 29 years old in good health. Some clones in this sample may be carry-over from other donors' samples. CDR3 residues: CASSPGTSGGLDTQYF. In DNA form, the CDR3 reads TGCGCCAGCAGCCCCGGGACTAGCGGAGGATTAGATACGCAGTATTTT. The full variable domain, completed using reference TRBV5-1 and TRBJ2-3, is KAGVTQTPRYLIKTRGQQVTLSCSPISGHRSVSWYQQTPGQGLQFLFEYFSETQRNKGNFPGRFSGRQFSNSRSEMNVSTLELGDSALYLCASSPGTSGGLDTQYFGPGTRLTVL.